The subject of this entry is one T cell receptor (beta chain). No antigen is known for it. RNA extraction and reverse transcription yielded cDNA as sequencing template. Clones were read by immunoSEQ multiplex PCR, and TCRdb kept only the in-frame ones, dropping some. Of 150,000 to 200,000 clones listed, less than 70% were seen once; the top ten hold approximately 14%. The data derive from a study of CD8+ T cells in alopecia areata. Whole-study results and caveats: Lesional tissue from the scalp (especially in alopecia totalis/universalis) showed higher clonality than normal scalp. Among the 100 top clones, expanded CD8+ clones, like scalp clonality, were significantly decreased by tofacitinib. Many expanded lesional clones stayed in scalp and blood while on tofacitinib.

Treatment in this sample: oral pan-JAK inhibitor, 5-10 mg twice daily. From alopecia areata patients, lesional scalp punch biopsies and peripheral blood were collected. The ends lost 3 bases at V and 6 bases at J; junction bases unmatched: 13. Per the germline V gene, CDR1 is SGHDT and CDR2 is YYEEEE. The CDR3 loop spans 16 amino acids. The sequence derives from a human donor with alopecia areata. The sequencing here drew on CD4+ T cells sorted from blood, taken at week 24, from a patient treated with tofacitinib. The rearrangement joins TRBV5-6 to TRBJ2-7; 9 bases line up with TRBD1. The CDR3 loop is CASSYRTLQGAAEQYF. The CDR3 region has the DNA TGTGCCAGCAGCTACAGAACCCTACAGGGGGCGGCCGAGCAGTACTTC.